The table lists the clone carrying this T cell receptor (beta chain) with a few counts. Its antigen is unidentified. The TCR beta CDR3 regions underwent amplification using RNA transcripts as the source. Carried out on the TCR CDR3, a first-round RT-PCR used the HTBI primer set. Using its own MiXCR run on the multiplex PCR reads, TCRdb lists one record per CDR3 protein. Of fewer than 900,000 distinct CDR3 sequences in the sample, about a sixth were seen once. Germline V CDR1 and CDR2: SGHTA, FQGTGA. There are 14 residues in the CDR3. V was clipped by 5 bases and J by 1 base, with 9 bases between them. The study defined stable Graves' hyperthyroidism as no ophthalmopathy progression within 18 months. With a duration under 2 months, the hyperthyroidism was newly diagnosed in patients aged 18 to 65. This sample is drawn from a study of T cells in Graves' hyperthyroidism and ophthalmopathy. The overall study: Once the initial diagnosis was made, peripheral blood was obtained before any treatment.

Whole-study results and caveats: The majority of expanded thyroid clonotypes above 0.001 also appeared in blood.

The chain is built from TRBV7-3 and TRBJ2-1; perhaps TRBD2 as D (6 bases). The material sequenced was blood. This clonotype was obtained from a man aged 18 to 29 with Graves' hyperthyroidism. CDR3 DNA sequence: TGTGCCAGCAGCCGAGCGGGTTCCTACAATGAGCAGTTCTTC. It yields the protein CASSRAGSYNEQFF. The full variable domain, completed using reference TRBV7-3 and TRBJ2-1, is GAGVSQTPSNKVTEKGKYVELRCDPISGHTALYWYRQSLGQGPEFLIYFQGTGAADDSGLPNDRFFAVRPEGSVSTLKIQRTERGDSAVYLCASSRAGSYNEQFFGPGTRLTVL.